This TCR beta chain stems from a study of blood T cell repertoires in COVID-19. The CDR3 sequence is 14 residues long. Germline V gene sequence: CDR1 SGDLS, CDR2 YYNGEE. The germline V and J ends were trimmed by 3 bases and 0 bases, with 7 bases remaining between them. Clones were sequenced by immunoSEQ multiplex PCR, and TCRdb holds only the in-frame ones, with some missing. The repertoire consists of about 420,000 clones, with about 87% occurring once and the leading ten covering 0.8% to 0.9%. The TCR originated in a man between 18 and 35 years old with COVID-19, enrolled during active disease. The chain joins TRBV9 to TRBJ1-3; D is undetermined. Input material: peripheral blood. CDR3 DNA sequence: TGTGCCAGCAGCGAAGCAGGCTCTGGAAACACCATATATTTT. This gives the protein CASSEAGSGNTIYF.